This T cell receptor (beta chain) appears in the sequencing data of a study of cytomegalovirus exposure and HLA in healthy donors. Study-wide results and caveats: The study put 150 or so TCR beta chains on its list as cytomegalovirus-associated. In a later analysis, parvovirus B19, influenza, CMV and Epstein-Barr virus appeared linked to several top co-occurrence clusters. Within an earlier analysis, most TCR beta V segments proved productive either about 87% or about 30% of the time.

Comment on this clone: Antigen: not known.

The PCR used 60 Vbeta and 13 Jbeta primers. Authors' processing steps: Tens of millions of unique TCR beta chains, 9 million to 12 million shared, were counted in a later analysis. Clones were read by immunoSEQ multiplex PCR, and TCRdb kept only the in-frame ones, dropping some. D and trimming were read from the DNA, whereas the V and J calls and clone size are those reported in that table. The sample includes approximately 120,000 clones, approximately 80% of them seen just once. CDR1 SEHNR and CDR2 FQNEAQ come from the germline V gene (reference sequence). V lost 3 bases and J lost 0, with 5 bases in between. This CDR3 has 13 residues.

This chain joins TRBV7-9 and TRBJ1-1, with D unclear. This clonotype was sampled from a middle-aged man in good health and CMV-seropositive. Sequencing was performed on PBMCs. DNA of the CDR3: TGTGCCAGCAGCTTGGAGCTGAACACTGAAGCTTTCTTT. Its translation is CASSLELNTEAFF.